The 4 T cell receptor beta chains listed next were all sequenced from one sample in a study of blood T cell repertoires in COVID-19. Some clones are missing from TCRdb's copy, which holds only in-frame ones; the method was immunoSEQ multiplex PCR. The sample holds about 54,000 clones, more than 75% seen once. The source material was peripheral blood. The receptor source for this set is a man aged 45-65 years with active COVID-19.

The chain carries TRBV6-5 and TRBJ2-5; TRBD2 matches 13 bases. CDR1 MNHEY and CDR2 SVGAGI come from the germline V gene. CDR3 length: 15 amino acids. Losses at the gene ends were 5 bases for V and 4 bases for J; bases not matched to a gene: 4. The CDR3 DNA reads TGTGCCAGCAGTAGGACTAGCGGGGGTTCAGAGACCCAGTACTTC. Its protein product is CASSRTSGGSETQYF.

The rearrangement joins TRBV28 to TRBJ2-7; 11 bases align to TRBD2. Germline CDR1 MDHEN, CDR2 SYDVKM. This CDR3 is built from 16 residues. With V trimmed by 4 bases and J by 6 bases, 11 bases remained unmatched. CDR3 loop: CASSSGGTSGHGEQYF. The CDR3 DNA is TGTGCCAGCAGTTCGGGAGGGACTAGCGGTCATGGCGAGCAGTACTTC. Looking up the rest from reference TRBV28 and TRBJ2-7 gives the full variable domain: DVKVTQSSRYLVKRTGEKVFLECVQDMDHENMFWYRQDPGLGLRLIYFSYDVKMKEKGDIPEGYSVSREKKERFSLILESASTNQTSMYLCASSSGGTSGHGEQYFGPGTRLTVT.

CDR3 in amino acids: CASSKSKGQPVSEKLFF. CDR3 sequence (DNA): TGTGCCAGTAGCAAATCAAAAGGACAGCCTGTAAGCGAAAAACTGTTTTTT. V and J are TRBV19 and TRBJ1-4, with a possible D match to TRBD1 (6 bases). Trimming took 6 bases from V and 8 from J, leaving 25 bases between them. The CDR3 is made up of 17 amino acids. Germline CDR1 reads LNHDA; CDR2 reads SQIVND (reference sequence). Combining the CDR3 with reference TRBV19 and TRBJ1-4 gives the whole variable domain DGGITQSPKYLFRKEGQNVTLSCEQNLNHDAMYWYRQDPGQGLRLIYYSQIVNDFQKGDIAEGYSVSREKKESFPLTVTSAQKNPTAFYLCASSKSKGQPVSEKLFFGSGTQLSVL.

In its sample, this clone was seen a few times. The V gene is TRBV27, the J gene TRBJ2-3, with D tentatively TRBD1 (6 bases). This CDR3 comprises 13 residues. With 5 bases removed from V and 2 bases from J, the gap between germline ends came to 8 bases. Germline V gene data show CDR1 as MNHEY and CDR2 as SMNVEV (reference sequence). The CDR3 nucleotides read TGTGCCAGCAGTAGGACAGTCACAGATACGCAGTATTTT. It codes for CASSRTVTDTQYF.